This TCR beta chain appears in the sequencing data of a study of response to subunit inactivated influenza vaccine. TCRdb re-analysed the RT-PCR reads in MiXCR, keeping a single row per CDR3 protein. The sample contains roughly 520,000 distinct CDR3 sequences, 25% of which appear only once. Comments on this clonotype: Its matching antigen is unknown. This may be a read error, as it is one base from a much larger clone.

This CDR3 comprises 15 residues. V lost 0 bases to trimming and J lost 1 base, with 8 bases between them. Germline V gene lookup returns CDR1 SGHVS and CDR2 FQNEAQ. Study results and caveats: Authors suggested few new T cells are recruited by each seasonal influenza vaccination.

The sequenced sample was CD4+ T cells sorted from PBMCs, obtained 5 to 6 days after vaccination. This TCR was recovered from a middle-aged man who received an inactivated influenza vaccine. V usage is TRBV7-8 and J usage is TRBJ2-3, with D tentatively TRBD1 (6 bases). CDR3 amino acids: CASSLAGAGTDTQYF. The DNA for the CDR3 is TGTGCCAGCAGCTTAGCGGGGGCGGGCACAGATACGCAGTATTTT.